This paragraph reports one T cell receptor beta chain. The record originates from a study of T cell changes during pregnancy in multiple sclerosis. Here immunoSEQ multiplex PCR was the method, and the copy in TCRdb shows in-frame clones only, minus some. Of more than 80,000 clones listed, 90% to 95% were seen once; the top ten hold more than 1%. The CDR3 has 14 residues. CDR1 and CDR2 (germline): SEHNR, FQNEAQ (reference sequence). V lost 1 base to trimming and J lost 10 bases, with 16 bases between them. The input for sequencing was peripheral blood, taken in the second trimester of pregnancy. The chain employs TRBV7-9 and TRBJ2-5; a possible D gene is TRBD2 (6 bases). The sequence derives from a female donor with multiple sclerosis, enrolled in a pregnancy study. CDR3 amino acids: CASSLGGDAYDQYF. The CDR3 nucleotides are TGTGCCAGCAGCTTAGGGGGGGACGCTTATGACCAGTACTTC.